A selection of T cell receptor beta chains follows, all from one sample in a study of blood T cell repertoires in COVID-19. The table came from immunoSEQ multiplex PCR; TCRdb's copy has only in-frame clones and leaves some out. The table lists some 300,000 clones, more than 80% of them singletons. Material for sequencing was peripheral blood. The origin of the receptors is a woman between 45 and 65 years old with COVID-19, enrolled during active disease. Each CDR3 is given with its conserved first and last residue. A D gene is named only where the DNA matches it firmly. The size field is filled for only some rows; it gives once, few, many or a size class.

TRBD2 | - | TRBJ2-3 | TRBV6-2/TRBV6-3 | TGTGCCAGCAGTTACTCGATGCTAGCGGGGTCAGATACGCAGTATTTT | CASSYSMLAGSDTQYF
TRBD1 | - | TRBJ2-7 | TRBV3-1/TRBV3-2 | TGTGCCAGCAAGTTAGGGGACAGACCCTCCTACGAGCAGTACTTC | CASKLGDRPSYEQYF
- | - | TRBJ2-1 | TRBV19 | TGTGCCAGTAGTATAGTTCGGGGGGCGGTTGAGCAGTTCTTC | CASSIVRGAVEQFF
- | - | TRBJ1-1 | TRBV6-5 | TGTGCCAGCAGTCGAACCGGGGGGGGCACTGAAGCTTTCTTT | CASSRTGGGTEAFF
TRBD2 | - | TRBJ2-1 | TRBV19 | TGTGCCAGTAGTTCAACCGGGACTAGCGGGAGGATTGAGCAGTTCTTC | CASSSTGTSGRIEQFF
TRBD2 | - | TRBJ2-1 | TRBV7-6 | TGTGCCAGCAGCAAGGCACTAGCGGGAGGAGGCGAGCAGTTCTTC | CASSKALAGGGEQFF
TRBD1 | - | TRBJ2-2 | TRBV9 | TGTGCCAGCAGCTCGAGACAGGGTTCGGGCACCGGGGAGCTGTTTTTT | CASSSRQGSGTGELFF
- | once | TRBJ2-7 | TRBV7-2 | TGTGCCAGCAGCTCCCTCCTTTCCTACGAGCAGTACTTC | CASSSLLSYEQYF
- | - | TRBJ2-1 | TRBV5-1 | TGCGCCAGCAGCTTGTCGTGGGGAGTCCGGGATGAGCAGTTCTTC | CASSLSWGVRDEQFF
TRBD2 | - | TRBJ2-1 | TRBV7-2 | TGTGCCAGCAGCTTAGCGGGGCTAGCGGCGGATGAGCAGTTCTTC | CASSLAGLAADEQFF
- | - | TRBJ2-3 | TRBV19 | TGTGCCAGTAGTCGGACCCAGGGAGGAGATACGCAGTATTTT | CASSRTQGGDTQYF
- | - | TRBJ1-4 | TRBV7-9 | TGTGCCAGCAGCCGGGGGGGCCTCGAAAAACTGTTTTTT | CASSRGGLEKLFF
TRBD1 | - | TRBJ2-7 | TRBV6-5 | TGTGCCAGCAGTAACACAGGGGCCGAGCAGTACTTC | CASSNTGAEQYF
TRBD2 | - | TRBJ2-1 | TRBV3-1/TRBV3-2 | TGTGCCAGCAGCCAAGGACTAGCGGGAGGGGGGGATGAGCAGTTCTTC | CASSQGLAGGGDEQFF
TRBD1 | - | TRBJ2-7 | TRBV5-1 | TGCGCCAGCAGCTTGGCCGGGACAGGGGTAAGTCGCCAGTACTTC | CASSLAGTGVSRQYF
- | - | TRBJ1-2 | TRBV5-1 | TGCGCCAGCAGCTCGGAGGGCTCAGCCTATGGCTACACCTTC | CASSSEGSAYGYTF
- | - | TRBJ1-1 | TRBV10-3 | TGTGCCATCAGTGAGGACATTTACACTGAAGCTTTCTTT | CAISEDIYTEAFF
- | - | TRBJ1-6 | TRBV7-6 | TGTGCCAGCAGCTTACAGGGAAGTGTGGAACCCCTCCACTTT | CASSLQGSVEPLHF
TRBD1 | - | TRBJ2-1 | TRBV12-3/TRBV12-4 | TGTGCCAGCAGTTTTAGGGGGCTGAATGAGCAGTTCTTC | CASSFRGLNEQFF
TRBD1 | - | TRBJ1-1 | TRBV30 | TGTGCCTGGGAAAAGACAGGGGCCCAGTGGGCTGCTTTCTTT | CAWEKTGAQWAAFF
TRBD1 | - | TRBJ2-3 | TRBV18 | TGTGCCAGCTCACTAGACAGGGGCAGCACAGATACGCAGTATTTT | CASSLDRGSTDTQYF
TRBD2 | - | TRBJ2-7 | TRBV9 | TGTGCCAGCAGCGTAGCTTTAGCGGGAAGCTCCTACGAGCAGTACTTC | CASSVALAGSSYEQYF
TRBD1 | - | TRBJ2-7 | TRBV10-3 | TGTGCCATCAGATGGGACAGGGCTTCCGAGCAGTACTTC | CAIRWDRASEQYF
TRBD1 | - | TRBJ2-1 | TRBV27 | TGTGCCAGCAGTTCCGCCTACAGGGGTGCAGGCTACAATGAGCAGTTCTTC | CASSSAYRGAGYNEQFF
- | - | TRBJ1-5 | TRBV2 | TGTGCCAGCAGCTCCCGGTGGGCAGGGAAAGGCAATCAGCCCCAGCATTTT | CASSSRWAGKGNQPQHF
- | - | TRBJ1-2 | TRBV18 | TGTGCCAGCTCACGGACGGAGGACTATGGCTACACCTTC | CASSRTEDYGYTF
TRBD1 | - | TRBJ1-6 | TRBV6-5 | TGTGCCAGCAGGCTGGAGCAGGGGGATAATTCACCCCTCCACTTT | CASRLEQGDNSPLHF
- | - | TRBJ2-7 | TRBV5-4 | TGTGCCAGCAGCTTGGTAGGTCCAGGCGAGCAGTACTTC | CASSLVGPGEQYF
- | - | TRBJ2-1 | TRBV30 | TGTGCCTGGAGTGCTCAGGGTATTGAGCAGTTCTTC | CAWSAQGIEQFF
- | - | TRBJ1-1 | TRBV14 | TGTGCCAGCAGCCAAATGACAGCAAGCCCCGCTTTCTTT | CASSQMTASPAFF
- | - | TRBJ2-3 | TRBV5-6 | TGTGCCAGCAGCCCCCTAGGATGGGATACGCAGTATTTT | CASSPLGWDTQYF
TRBD2 | - | TRBJ2-1 | TRBV19 | TGTGCCAGTAGGGCTAGCGGGAGGGGCTCCTACAATGAGCAGTTCTTC | CASRASGRGSYNEQFF
TRBD1 | - | TRBJ2-7 | TRBV12-5 | TGTGCTAGTGGTTTTTCCCCAGGGGGAAAGGGCCGCGAGCAGTACTTC | CASGFSPGGKGREQYF
TRBD2 | - | TRBJ2-3 | TRBV4-3 | TGCGCCAGCAGCCAAGGGTCAGCGGGGAACACAGATACGCAGTATTTT | CASSQGSAGNTDTQYF
TRBD2 | - | TRBJ2-1 | TRBV11-2 | TGTGCCAGCAGCCTCTCGTCAGGGCTAGCGGGAGTAACTAAGCAGTTCTTC | CASSLSSGLAGVTKQFF
TRBD1 | - | TRBJ2-5 | TRBV18 | TGTGCCAGCTCACCCGACAGGGTGTCAGAGACCCAGTACTTC | CASSPDRVSETQYF
TRBD1 | - | TRBJ1-1 | TRBV18 | TGTGCCAGCTCACCAAGAGCCGGGACAGGGGATTCCGCTGAAGCTTTCTTT | CASSPRAGTGDSAEAFF
TRBD2 | - | TRBJ2-1 | TRBV5-6 | TGTGCCAGCAGACCCGGGACTAGGGCCAGAGAGCAGTTCTTC | CASRPGTRAREQFF
TRBD1 | once | TRBJ1-2 | TRBV5-6 | TGTGCCAGCAGCCTGAGACAGGGGAACTATGGCTACACCTTC | CASSLRQGNYGYTF
- | - | TRBJ1-1 | TRBV11-1 | TGTGCCAGCAGCCGAAACAGGGTGGGAACTGAAGCTTTCTTT | CASSRNRVGTEAFF
TRBD2 | - | TRBJ2-1 | TRBV5-1 | TGCGCCAGCAGCGGCGGGAGTTCCTACAATGAGCAGTTCTTC | CASSGGSSYNEQFF
- | - | TRBJ2-2 | TRBV28 | TGTGCCAGCAGTCTAGTCCTGGTGAGATCGAACACCGGGGAGCTGTTTTTT | CASSLVLVRSNTGELFF
- | - | TRBJ1-1 | TRBV14 | TGTGCCAGCAGCCAAGAATTTTCGCAGGAAGCTTTCTTT | CASSQEFSQEAFF
- | - | TRBJ2-2 | TRBV5-6 | TGTGCCAGCAGCTTGCCGGGGGGCAGCACCGGGGAGCTGTTTTTT | CASSLPGGSTGELFF
- | - | TRBJ1-1 | TRBV7-2 | TGTGCCAGCAGCTCTCACCCACTCGGGAACACTGAAGCTTTCTTT | CASSSHPLGNTEAFF
- | - | TRBJ2-7 | TRBV2 | TGTGCCAGCAGTGATTTAGGGGGTAACGAGCAGTACTTC | CASSDLGGNEQYF
TRBD2 | - | TRBJ2-1 | TRBV7-8 | TGTGCCAGCAGCTTAGGGGCTGGCGGGAGGGCCATGGGTAATGAGCAGTTCTTC | CASSLGAGGRAMGNEQFF
TRBD1 | - | TRBJ1-5 | TRBV24-1 | TGTGCCACCAGTGATACAGGGGGCGGGCAGCCCCAGCATTTT | CATSDTGGGQPQHF
- | once | TRBJ2-7 | TRBV21-1 | TGTGCCAGCAGCAAAGACAGGTTAGCGGGAGTGTCCTACGAGCAGTACTTC | CASSKDRLAGVSYEQYF
- | - | TRBJ1-4 | TRBV19 | TGTGCCAGTAGCTCCGGGACAAGCGGTGAAAAACTGTTTTTT | CASSSGTSGEKLFF
TRBD2 | - | TRBJ2-7 | TRBV5-4 | TGTGCCAGCGCAAGGGGACTAGCAGCCTACGAGCAGTACTTC | CASARGLAAYEQYF
- | - | TRBJ2-3 | TRBV21-1 | TGTGCCAGCCAGGGGGCGAAAGTCCTTCGCGGCACAGATACGCAGTATTTT | CASQGAKVLRGTDTQYF
TRBD1 | - | TRBJ1-2 | TRBV14 | TGTGCCAGCAGAACACAGGGGTCCTATGGCTACACCTTC | CASRTQGSYGYTF
- | - | TRBJ2-7 | TRBV4-1 | TGCGCCAGCAGCCAAGGACAGGTTAACGACGAGCAGTACTTC | CASSQGQVNDEQYF
- | - | TRBJ2-2 | TRBV5-1 | TGCGCCAGCAGCTGGAGCGGAAACGTAGGCACCGGGGAGCTGTTTTTT | CASSWSGNVGTGELFF
TRBD2 | - | TRBJ2-7 | TRBV5-1 | TGCGTTTCCTCTGCGGGAGCTAGCTACGAGCAGTACTTC | CVSSAGASYEQYF
TRBD1 | - | TRBJ2-3 | TRBV29-1 | TGCAGCGTTGAAGGGCCCGGAGTCAGGGGGAGCACAGATACGCAGTATTTT | CSVEGPGVRGSTDTQYF
TRBD2 | - | TRBJ2-1 | TRBV19 | TGTGCCAGTAGCACAAACCTAGCGGGAGGGGGGCATGAGCAGTTCTTC | CASSTNLAGGGHEQFF
TRBD1 | - | TRBJ2-2 | TRBV6-4 | TGTGCCAGCAGGGGACAGGGGAGAGACGGGGAGCTGTTTTTT | CASRGQGRDGELFF